The 28 T cell receptor beta chains below come from one sample, sequenced in a study of cytomegalovirus exposure and HLA in healthy donors. 13 Jbeta primers and 60 Vbeta primers were used for the PCR. Sequencing used immunoSEQ multiplex PCR; TCRdb keeps in-frame clones, though not all of them. The sample includes under 200,000 clones, 80% of them seen just once. Sequencing was performed on PBMCs. These receptors all stem from a man under 40 in good health and CMV-seronegative.

The chain carries TRBV4-3 and TRBJ1-1, with TRBD1 matching 10 bases. The CDR3 is made up of 18 amino acids. Germline loops: CDR1 LGHNA, CDR2 YSLEER. After removal of 4 bases from V and 3 bases from J, the junction contained 14 bases not matched to a gene. The CDR3 DNA reads as TGCGCCAGCAGCCCTGAGGCGACAGGGGGCCTTGGGGACACTGAAGCTTTCTTT. Its translation: CASSPEATGGLGDTEAFF.

The J gene is TRBJ2-3, the V gene TRBV30; D ambiguous. The CDR3 is made up of 13 amino acids. V was pared by 0 bases and J by 1 base, with 5 bases between. CDR1 GTSNPN and CDR2 SVGIG come from the germline V gene (reference sequence). The CDR3 protein is CAWSVTGTDTQYF. CDR3 DNA: TGTGCCTGGAGTGTAACAGGCACAGATACGCAGTATTTT.

The chain joins TRBV4-1 to TRBJ2-4, with D possibly TRBD1 on 6 matching bases. The CDR3 contains 20 residues. Per the germline V gene, CDR1 is MGHRA and CDR2 is YSYEKL. Trimming pared 1 base from V and 3 bases from J, leaving 25 bases between. CDR3 DNA sequence: TGCGCCAGCAGCCAAGGGGAGAGGGGTGGACGGACAGCCGTCAAAAACATTCAGTACTTC. Residues: CASSQGERGGRTAVKNIQYF.

This chain joins TRBV10-3 and TRBJ2-7, with 9 positions matching TRBD2. V gave up 10 bases and J gave up 2 bases; unmatched junction bases: 9. In germline, CDR1 is ENHRY, CDR2 SYGVKD. CDR3 length equals 14 residues. The CDR3 DNA reads as TGTGCCACCCACCTAGCGGGGAAAACCTACGAGCAGTACTTC. It specifies CATHLAGKTYEQYF.

V usage is TRBV19 and J usage is TRBJ2-2; possibly TRBD2 for D (6 bases). The CDR3 contains 14 residues. Trimming left V 8 bases short and J 7 bases short, with 17 bases between. Germline values: CDR1 LNHDA, CDR2 SQIVND (reference sequence). CDR3 coding DNA: TGTGCCAGTCGAAACCCGGGAGATGGCGGGGAGCTGTTTTTT. Its translation: CASRNPGDGGELFF. Together with reference TRBV19 and TRBJ2-2, the CDR3 gives the full variable domain: DGGITQSPKYLFRKEGQNVTLSCEQNLNHDAMYWYRQDPGQGLRLIYYSQIVNDFQKGDIAEGYSVSREKKESFPLTVTSAQKNPTAFYLCASRNPGDGGELFFGEGSRLTVL.

This clone was picked up one time. This chain joins TRBV9 and TRBJ1-3; D is possibly TRBD1 (5 bases). Trimming removed 3 bases from V and 0 bases from J, with 13 bases in between. Per the germline V gene, CDR1 is SGDLS and CDR2 is YYNGEE. The CDR3 consists of 16 residues. The CDR3 here is CASSAQGSDSGNTIYF. Written as DNA, the CDR3 is TGTGCCAGCAGCGCCCAGGGATCCGACTCTGGAAACACCATATATTTT.

The chain couples TRBV28 to TRBJ1-1; D is unresolved. CDR1 MDHEN and CDR2 SYDVKM come from the germline V gene. This CDR3 is 15 amino acids long. V lost 6 bases, J lost 3 bases, and 17 bases lay in between. The CDR3 nucleotides are TGTGCCAGCAGCAAACTCCGAGGCCCATACACTGAAGCTTTCTTT. This codes for CASSKLRGPYTEAFF.

The chain couples TRBV4-3 to TRBJ1-2; no reliable D call. The V gene lost 1 base and the J gene lost 7 bases, with 13 bases spanning the gap. Germline CDR1 reads LGHNA; CDR2 reads YSLEER. This CDR3 is 14 amino acids long. CDR3 residues: CASSQGYQVGGYTF. CDR3 sequence (DNA): TGCGCCAGCAGCCAAGGTTATCAAGTCGGTGGCTACACCTTC.

This clone occurred a few times. The same CDR3 arises from other DNA sequences in this sample as well. The chain joins TRBV5-1 to TRBJ2-5; the D is unclear. V dropped 3 bases and J dropped 2 bases, with 2 bases sitting between them. The CDR3 sequence is 11 residues long. Germline assignment: CDR1 SGHRS and CDR2 YFSETQ. Written as DNA, the CDR3 is TGCGCCAGCAGCTCACAAGAGACCCAGTACTTC. Its translation: CASSSQETQYF.

This clone has a handful of counts. This chain connects TRBV10-3 to TRBJ2-2; D unresolved. This CDR3 contains 16 residues. From germline, CDR1 is ENHRY and CDR2 SYGVKD. The V and J ends lost 0 bases and 8 bases respectively, with 16 bases between them. The CDR3 here is CAISESSSLRGGELFF. The CDR3, as DNA: TGTGCCATCAGTGAGTCGTCCTCTCTACGAGGTGGGGAGCTGTTTTTT.

The J gene is TRBJ2-1, the V gene TRBV7-9; the match to TRBD2 covers 7 bases. Unmatched junction bases numbered 3, after V lost 1 base and J lost 3 bases. The CDR3 length is 15 residues. Germline loops: CDR1 SEHNR, CDR2 FQNEAQ (reference sequence). CDR3 DNA: TGTGCCAGCAGCTTAGTCCTAGCGGACTACAATGAGCAGTTCTTC. Its protein product is CASSLVLADYNEQFF.

On this clone: Other DNA variants within this sample encode the same CDR3. This chain joins TRBV29-1 and TRBJ1-1; 7 bases map to TRBD1. This CDR3 has 12 residues. CDR1 and CDR2 (germline): SQVTM, ANQGSEA. V was clipped by 4 bases and J by 4 bases; unmatched bases: 3. The DNA of the CDR3 is TGCAGCGTTGGGCAGGGGGGCACTGAAGCTTTCTTT. This sequence encodes CSVGQGGTEAFF.

V and J are TRBV5-1 and TRBJ1-5, with D perhaps TRBD1 (5 bases). Trimming took off 3 bases at V and 2 bases at J, with 12 bases between the two ends. The germline CDR1 and CDR2 sequences are SGHRS and YFSETQ. The CDR3 has 15 amino acids. CDR3 loop: CASSWGVGGNQPQHF. Here the CDR3 DNA reads TGCGCCAGCAGCTGGGGGGTAGGAGGCAATCAGCCCCAGCATTTT.

The J gene is TRBJ2-7, the V gene TRBV30; maybe TRBD1 (5 bases). Germline CDR1 GTSNPN, CDR2 SVGIG (reference sequence). The germline V and J ends were trimmed by 7 bases and 0 bases, with 10 bases remaining between them. The CDR3 sequence is 12 residues long. In DNA, the CDR3 is TGTGCCTCCAGGGTGAGCTCCTACGAGCAGTACTTC. Translation: CASRVSSYEQYF.

This chain uses TRBV18 with TRBJ1-3; TRBD1 matches 7 bases. This CDR3 comprises 15 residues. The germline V gene has CDR1 KGHSH and CDR2 LQKENI. The V gene end was trimmed by 3 bases and the J gene end by 2 bases; junction bases not matched to a gene: 4. CDR3 region: CASSPLTGTGNTIYF. CDR3 DNA sequence: TGTGCCAGCTCACCTTTGACAGGGACTGGAAACACCATATATTTT.

V is TRBV7-2 and J is TRBJ2-1, with D hard to call. Looked up from germline, CDR1 is SGHTA and CDR2 is FQGNSA. Trimming shortened V by 3 bases and J by 10 bases, and 10 bases separated the two germline ends. The CDR3 extends over 12 amino acids. The CDR3 reads CASSFERREQFF. In DNA form, the CDR3 reads TGTGCCAGCAGCTTTGAAAGGCGGGAGCAGTTCTTC.

This clone has just a few counts. This chain links TRBV6-5 with TRBJ2-7; the match to TRBD2 covers 10 bases. This CDR3 comprises 13 residues. The germline gives CDR1 MNHEY, CDR2 SVGAGI. The V gene end was trimmed by 0 bases and the J gene end by 7 bases; junction bases not matched to a gene: 0. The CDR3 region is CASSYSTSGEQYF. CDR3 DNA sequence: TGTGCCAGCAGTTACTCGACTAGCGGGGAGCAGTACTTC.

This sequence joins TRBV4-1 and TRBJ2-5, with 7 nucleotides matching TRBD2. CDR1 MGHRA and CDR2 YSYEKL come from the germline V gene. The V and J ends lost 3 bases and 5 bases, in that order; junction bases with no gene match: 9. The CDR3 sequence is 15 residues long. The CDR3 spells CASSQGGDQSETQYF. The CDR3 DNA sequence: TGCGCCAGCAGCCAGGGGGGGGATCAGTCGGAGACCCAGTACTTC.

This clone was recorded a few times. This chain connects TRBV28 to TRBJ1-4; tentative D call: TRBD1 (6 bases). CDR1 MDHEN and CDR2 SYDVKM come from the germline V gene. Trimming took off 6 bases at V and 8 bases at J, with 19 bases between the two ends. The CDR3 has 15 residues. CDR3 amino acids: CASRSDVFQGEKLFF. The DNA of the CDR3 is TGTGCCAGCAGGTCGGACGTATTCCAGGGGGAAAAACTGTTTTTT.

The chain carries TRBV30 and TRBJ1-6, with D possibly being TRBD1 (5 bases). Germline V CDR1 and CDR2: GTSNPN, SVGIG (reference sequence). This CDR3 comprises 14 residues. With 0 bases removed from V and 8 bases from J, the gap between germline ends came to 11 bases. CDR3 region: CAWSVLQGDSPLHF. CDR3 nucleotides: TGTGCCTGGAGTGTCTTGCAGGGCGATTCACCCCTCCACTTT.

The CDR3 DNA reads as TGTGCCAGCAGCCAACTCAGGGGGACCAATGAGCAGTTCTTC. Its translation: CASSQLRGTNEQFF. The chain recombines TRBV7-2 with TRBJ2-1; 7 bases line up with TRBD1. Trimming at V came to 5 bases and at J to 6 bases, leaving 7 bases not matched to a gene. CDR1 is SGHTA, CDR2 FQGNSA, per germline. The CDR3 length is 14 residues.

The CDR3 spells CASSSDWTGGNTEAFF. In nucleotides, the CDR3 is TGTGCCAGCAGCAGCGACTGGACAGGGGGGAACACTGAAGCTTTCTTT. The rearrangement joins TRBV21-1 to TRBJ1-1; TRBD1 was called by the table and not checked on the DNA. TRBV21-1 is a pseudogene segment. This CDR3 has 16 amino acids.

V and J are TRBV6-6 and TRBJ2-3, with 9 bases identical to TRBD2. Germline trimming cut 7 bases from V and 1 base from J; bases unmatched to any gene: 9. Germline V gene sequence: CDR1 MNHNY, CDR2 SVGAGI (reference sequence). This CDR3 comprises 16 residues. The CDR3 DNA follows: TGTGCCAGCACAGGCGGGGGGGTGCGGGGCACAGATACGCAGTATTTT. Translated: CASTGGGVRGTDTQYF.

This chain links TRBV30 with TRBJ2-7, with D tentatively TRBD2 (6 bases). The length of the CDR3 is 12 residues. The germline V and J ends were trimmed by 3 bases and 0 bases, with 6 bases remaining between them. The germline V gene encodes CDR1 GTSNPN and CDR2 SVGIG (reference sequence). In DNA, the CDR3 is TGTGCCTGGAGGACTAGCTCCTACGAGCAGTACTTC. Protein: CAWRTSSYEQYF.

The V call is TRBV30, the J call TRBJ1-5; D perhaps matches TRBD1 (5 bases). Germline CDR1 and CDR2: GTSNPN and SVGIG (reference sequence). The germline V and J ends were trimmed by 6 bases and 3 bases, with 9 bases remaining between them. CDR3 length equals 12 residues. Here the CDR3 reads CACGGTNQPQHF. In DNA form, the CDR3 reads TGTGCCTGCGGAGGGACCAATCAGCCCCAGCATTTT. Variable domain in full (rest from reference TRBV30 and TRBJ1-5): SQTIHQWPATLVQPVGSPLSLECTVEGTSNPNLYWYRQAAGRGLQLLFYSVGIGQISSEVPQNLSASRPQDRQFILSSKKLLLSDSGFYLCACGGTNQPQHFGDGTRLSIL.

The chain couples TRBV19 to TRBJ2-1; D might be TRBD2 (5 bases). Trimming took 6 bases from V and 1 from J, leaving 16 bases between them. Germline V gives CDR1 LNHDA, CDR2 SQIVND (reference sequence). CDR3 length equals 16 residues. The CDR3 region has the DNA TGTGCCAGTAGCCCCGTGGACGCGGGTTCCTACAATGAGCAGTTCTTC. Translated, it gives CASSPVDAGSYNEQFF.

This chain links TRBV28 with TRBJ2-7; no clear D. V was shortened by 6 bases and J by 7 bases, with 16 bases between the two germline ends. This CDR3 contains 13 residues. Germline lookup yields CDR1 MDHEN and CDR2 SYDVKM. The CDR3 spells CASSPGSPGEQYF. The CDR3 DNA is TGTGCCAGCAGCCCCGGCTCTCCCGGGGAGCAGTACTTC.

The V and J genes are TRBV7-2 and TRBJ1-5; 8 nucleotides match TRBD1. CDR1 and CDR2 (germline): SGHTA, FQGNSA. The CDR3 runs 15 residues. The V segment lost 5 bases and the J segment 4 bases; nucleotides outside the gene matches: 7. The CDR3 sequence: CASSQQTGVNQPQHF. For the CDR3, the DNA is TGTGCCAGCAGCCAGCAGACAGGGGTTAATCAGCCCCAGCATTTT.